Only a few counts were recorded for the clone carrying this TCR beta chain. Its antigen is undetermined. The sample is drawn from a study of cytomegalovirus exposure and HLA in healthy donors. The study's findings and limits: 87-base-pair reads could not separate some V segments, including TRBV6-2 and TRBV6-3.

The PCR had 60 Vbeta and 13 Jbeta primers. Libraries were prepared by immunoSEQ multiplex PCR; TCRdb keeps only in-frame clonotypes and omits some of them. Here the sample spans roughly 73,000 clones, 60% to 85% being singletons. The germline V and J ends were trimmed by 2 bases and 3 bases, with 8 bases remaining between them. The germline gives CDR1 MNHNY, CDR2 SVGAGI (reference sequence). This CDR3 has 13 amino acids. The receptor was derived from a man aged 70 or older in good health and CMV-seronegative. The rearrangement links TRBV6-6 to TRBJ2-7; D not certain. Sample: PBMCs. This chain's CDR3 is CASSYGSHYEQYF. DNA of the CDR3: TGTGCCAGCAGTTACGGCTCCCACTACGAGCAGTACTTC.